The rows below give T cell receptor beta chains drawn from one sample of a study of beta chain features in type 1 diabetes. Clones were sequenced by immunoSEQ multiplex PCR, and TCRdb holds only the in-frame ones, with some missing. The table includes about 290,000 clones, roughly 8% detected once. Sequencing input: central memory CD4+ T cells from blood. These TCRs come from a woman aged 18-29 years in good health. CDR3s include the opening cysteine and the closing phenylalanine or tryptophan. A D gene is named only where the DNA matches it firmly. For some rows the clone size is stated as once, few or many, or as a class when expanded; others skip it.

V	J	size	D	DNA	CDR3
TRBV9	TRBJ2-5	once	TRBD1	TGTGCCAGCAGCCAGACCCACAGGGGCCCAGAGACCCAGTACTTC	CASSQTHRGPETQYF
TRBV4-2	TRBJ1-3	few	NA	TGTGCCAGCAGCCTCGAGGGGACTCCTGGAAACACCATATATTTT	CASSLEGTPGNTIYF
TRBV2	TRBJ2-1	many	TRBD1	TGTGCCAGCCGGGACAGGGGGGATGAGCAGTTCTTC	CASRDRGDEQFF
TRBV13	TRBJ2-5	few	TRBD2	TGTGCCAGCAGCTCCCCGGGGGGGGGCGAAGAGACCCAGTACTTC	CASSSPGGGEETQYF
TRBV5-1	TRBJ2-3	NA	NA	TGCGCCAGCAGCTTAGACGGGGTTAGCGGAGATACGCAGTATTTT	CASSLDGVSGDTQYF
TRBV7-2	TRBJ2-3	NA	NA	TGTGCCAGCAGCTTAGTCCCTAACAGGGCCTCTAGCACAGATACGCAGTATTTT	CASSLVPNRASSTDTQYF
TRBV19	TRBJ2-5	many	NA	TGTGCCAGTAGTCCAAGAATGACAGTTCAAGAGACCCAGTACTTC	CASSPRMTVQETQYF
TRBV5-1	TRBJ2-3	few	NA	TGCGCCAGCAGCTTGACGACTTCCGGCACAGATACGCAGTATTTT	CASSLTTSGTDTQYF
TRBV6-1	TRBJ2-1	many	TRBD2	TGTGCCAGCAGTGAAGCGCTTAGCGGGGGAGGGAATGAGCAGTTCTTC	CASSEALSGGGNEQFF
TRBV29-1	TRBJ1-1	few	TRBD1	TGCAGCGGACGACAGGGCTCGAACACTGAAGCTTTCTTT	CSGRQGSNTEAFF
TRBV6-6	TRBJ2-1	NA	TRBD2	TGTGCCAGCAGTCCGGGACTAGCGGGAGGGCACGGTGAGCAGTTCTTC	CASSPGLAGGHGEQFF
TRBV5-4	TRBJ2-3	few	TRBD1	TGTGCCAGCAGCAACCGGGACAGGGGCGGTGGAGATACGCAGTATTTT	CASSNRDRGGGDTQYF
TRBV5-1	TRBJ2-3	NA	NA	TGCGCCAGCAGCTTGGTTTTGTCCGATAGCACAGATACGCAGTATTTT	CASSLVLSDSTDTQYF
TRBV19	TRBJ2-3	few	TRBD2	TGTGCCAGTAGACCCCAGCGGGGGCCAGATACGCAGTATTTT	CASRPQRGPDTQYF
TRBV6-1	TRBJ1-2	few	NA	TGTGCCAGCAGTTATCGGAACGGATATGGCTACACCTTC	CASSYRNGYGYTF
TRBV10-3	TRBJ2-1	NA	TRBD1	TGTGCCATCAGTAAGGGACAGTCCTTCAATGAGCAGTTCTTC	CAISKGQSFNEQFF
TRBV7-9	TRBJ2-5	many	NA	TGTGCCAGCAGCTTCTCGTGGGAGCCCAGTTCGGAGACCCAGTACTTC	CASSFSWEPSSETQYF
TRBV5-1	TRBJ2-5	NA	TRBD2	TGCGCCAGCACTCCGGGACTACAAGAGACCCAGTACTTC	CASTPGLQETQYF
TRBV19	TRBJ2-2	NA	TRBD2	TGTGCCAGTTATAAGCGGGAGGGCCTTAGTACCGGGGAGCTGTTTTTT	CASYKREGLSTGELFF
TRBV6-6	TRBJ2-7	NA	NA	TGTGCCAGCAGTGTGGCAGCAGTCTCCTACGAGCAGTACTTC	CASSVAAVSYEQYF
TRBV19	TRBJ1-2	few	NA	TGTGCCAGTAGTATTGGGGCGGTAAATGGCTACACCTTC	CASSIGAVNGYTF
TRBV7-2	TRBJ2-3	NA	NA	TGTGCCAGCAGCTTCTCTTATTTTTCGGCAGATACGCAGTATTTT	CASSFSYFSADTQYF
TRBV7-2	TRBJ1-1	few	NA	TGTGCCAGCAGCTTAAGTTCGGGGGTGTCTGAAGCTTTCTTT	CASSLSSGVSEAFF
TRBV23-1	TRBJ2-5	NA	NA	TGCGCCAGCAGTCTAATGGAAGAGACCCAGTACTTC	CASSLMEETQYF
TRBV7-2	TRBJ2-3	few	NA	TGTGCCAGCAGCTGGCCCGGGGTTAGTACAGATACGCAGTATTTT	CASSWPGVSTDTQYF
TRBV18	TRBJ1-2	NA	NA	TGTGCCAGCTCAAAAGACAGCCTCTATGGCTACACCTTC	CASSKDSLYGYTF
TRBV6-6	TRBJ1-1	few	TRBD1	TGTGCCAGCAACCAAGACAGGGACACTGAAGCTTTCTTT	CASNQDRDTEAFF
TRBV11-2	TRBJ2-1	few	NA	TGTGCCAGCAGCTCCCCCTACAATGAGCAGTTCTTC	CASSSPYNEQFF
TRBV29-1	TRBJ2-7	NA	TRBD2	TGCAGCGTTGAAGCCGGCGCGGGGGCCTACGAGCAGTACTTC	CSVEAGAGAYEQYF
TRBV19	TRBJ2-1	few	TRBD2	TGTGCCAGTAGTATAGTGAGCGGGGGAACCCATGAGCAGTTCTTC	CASSIVSGGTHEQFF
TRBV18	TRBJ2-7	few	TRBD2	TGTGCCAGCTCACCCCGAGTGGGAGGGTCCCACGAGCAGTACTTC	CASSPRVGGSHEQYF
TRBV4-3	TRBJ2-5	NA	NA	TGCGCCAGCAGCCAAGTTAGGAGAACAGAGACCCAGTACTTC	CASSQVRRTETQYF
TRBV7-2	TRBJ1-6	few	NA	TGTGCCAGCAGACCGGTCCTTAATTCACCCCTCCACTTT	CASRPVLNSPLHF
TRBV7-2	TRBJ2-4	few	TRBD1	TGTGCCAGCAGCTTAGTTGGCGGCAGGGGGCCCCAAAACATTCAGTACTTC	CASSLVGGRGPQNIQYF
TRBV19	TRBJ2-2	few	NA	TGTGCCACCGCCTCGCCAGGCGGGTACACCGGGGAGCTGTTTTTT	CATASPGGYTGELFF
TRBV18	TRBJ1-1	NA	NA	TGTGCCAGCTCACCACAACTACAGGGCCTGATGAACACTGAAGCTTTCTTT	CASSPQLQGLMNTEAFF
TRBV5-4	TRBJ1-6	few	NA	TGTGCCAGCAGTCGTTCCCGGGACCGGGATTCACCCCTCCACTTT	CASSRSRDRDSPLHF
TRBV30	TRBJ1-2	NA	TRBD1	TGTGCCTGGGTGACAGGGGGGTATGGCTACACCTTC	CAWVTGGYGYTF
TRBV15	TRBJ2-1	few	TRBD1	TGTGCCACCAGTCCGTTAGACAGGGGGAGGAATGAGCAGTTCTTC	CATSPLDRGRNEQFF
TRBV5-1	TRBJ1-4	NA	NA	TGCGCCAGCAGCTCAGGGTCGGGTGAAAAACTGTTTTTT	CASSSGSGEKLFF
TRBV19	TRBJ1-3	many	NA	TGTGCCAGTAGTATGGGCGCCGGAAACACCATATATTTT	CASSMGAGNTIYF
TRBV7-2	TRBJ2-1	NA	NA	TGTGCCAGCAGCTTAGAGGGGGAGCAGTTCTTC	CASSLEGEQFF
TRBV27	TRBJ2-6	few	NA	TGTGCCAGCAGTCTAGAAAGCTCTGGGGCCAACGTCCTGACTTTC	CASSLESSGANVLTF
TRBV11-2	TRBJ2-3	few	TRBD1	TGTGCCAGCAGCTTACAACAGGGGGTCACAGATACGCAGTATTTT	CASSLQQGVTDTQYF
TRBV5-1	TRBJ2-5	few	NA	TGCGCCAGCAGCTTGCGAGAGACCCAGTACTTC	CASSLRETQYF
TRBV9	TRBJ2-5	many	TRBD1	TGTGCCAGCAGTTTCGGGACAGGGGTGGCGGAGACCCAGTACTTC	CASSFGTGVAETQYF
TRBV9	TRBJ2-3	few	NA	TGTGCCAGCAGCGCAGGGGGGGCCAGAGATACGCAGTATTTT	CASSAGGARDTQYF
TRBV19	TRBJ1-2	few	TRBD1	TGTGCCAGTAGCAGACAGGGTTACTATGGCTACACCTTC	CASSRQGYYGYTF
TRBV5-4	TRBJ2-5	few	NA	TGTGCCAGCTCCCGTGTTGGCGGGATGAGAGAGACCCAGTACTTC	CASSRVGGMRETQYF
TRBV19	TRBJ1-5	few	NA	TGTGCCAGTAGTGGCGGACTCAGCAATCAGCCCCAGCATTTT	CASSGGLSNQPQHF
TRBV11-1	TRBJ2-1	few	NA	TGTGCCAGCAGCCGATTGCCGGGGGACTCCTACAATGAGCAGTTCTTC	CASSRLPGDSYNEQFF
TRBV28	TRBJ2-1	NA	TRBD2	TGTGCCAGCAGCTGGGCGGGACTAGCGGGGACGGGGTCCTACAATGAGCAGTTCTTC	CASSWAGLAGTGSYNEQFF
TRBV27	TRBJ2-7	NA	NA	TGTGCCAGCAGGCGACAGGTTAGCTCCTACGAGCAGTACTTC	CASRRQVSSYEQYF
TRBV18	TRBJ2-5	few	NA	TGTGCCAGCATCGAGGGTACGGGCGAGACCCAGTACTTC	CASIEGTGETQYF
TRBV7-9	TRBJ1-6	many	NA	TGTGCCAGCAGCCCGTCCGGACCCGGTTCACCCCTCCACTTT	CASSPSGPGSPLHF
TRBV7-2	TRBJ1-1	few	NA	TGTGCCAGCAGCCTCCACATGAACACTGAAGCTTTCTTT	CASSLHMNTEAFF
TRBV14	TRBJ1-1	NA	TRBD1	TGTGCCAGCAGCCTACAGGGGGCGGGCTGGAACACTGAAGCTTTCTTT	CASSLQGAGWNTEAFF
TRBV28	TRBJ2-7	few	TRBD2	TGTGCCAGCAGTCTCCAACTAGCGGGAGGGCGCGGCGAGCAGTACTTC	CASSLQLAGGRGEQYF